The T cell receptor (beta chain) under discussion was sequenced for a study of T cell responses to AZD1222 COVID-19 vaccine. Whole-study findings and limits: Spike-specific TCR breadth rose after two AZD1222 doses, and depth rose as well.

Comments on this clone: Its antigen is not known.

This table comes from immunoSEQ multiplex PCR, and its TCRdb copy is limited to in-frame clones, with some not included. The sample gives roughly 120,000 clones, about 85% of which show up once; 5% to 7% is in the top ten. The receptor's source is an adult in good health. The material sequenced was peripheral blood, taken on day 0 of AZD1222 vaccination.

The CDR3 here is CSVGDLSNYGYTF. CDR3 sequence (DNA): TGCAGCGTTGGGGACCTGAGTAACTATGGCTACACCTTC. The chain recombines TRBV29-1 with TRBJ1-2, with D tentatively TRBD1 (5 bases). Germline-derived CDR1 and CDR2 are SQVTM and ANQGSEA. Trimming removed 4 bases from V and 1 base from J, with 10 bases in between. The CDR3 has 13 residues.